This T cell receptor (beta chain) is drawn from a study of regulatory dendritic cells for organ transplantation. Regarding the study as a whole: Naive T cells showed high diversity, memory cells less, memory CD8+ least. The most alloreactive TCR clonotypes were found in resting memory CD8+ cells.

Some clones are missing from TCRdb's copy, which holds only in-frame ones; the method was immunoSEQ multiplex PCR. The sample includes 12,000 or so clones, roughly 70% of them seen just once. On this clone: Antigen specificity is unknown.

CD4+ or CD8+ T cells were sorted as naive CD45RA+ or memory CD45RO+. Germline loops: CDR1 LNHNV, CDR2 YYDKDF (reference sequence). Between the trimmed V and J ends, which lost 3 bases and 3 bases, there was a span of 8 bases. CDR3 length equals 13 residues. This TCR derives from a human donor in good health. The chain couples TRBV15 to TRBJ1-1; D call uncertain. The sample comprised memory CD8+ T cells from blood. The subset: CD45RO+ memory T cells. This CDR3 is CATSSRVHTEAFF. CDR3 sequence (DNA): TGTGCCACCAGCAGTAGGGTACACACTGAAGCTTTCTTT.